A selection of T cell receptor beta chains follows, all from one sample in a study of shared clonotypes between healthy human individuals. Method: immunoSEQ multiplex PCR; TCRdb's copy keeps in-frame clones and lacks some. Among roughly 2,500,000 clones listed, over 85% were seen once. The specimen was naive CD4+ T cells from PBMCs. The receptors were sampled from a man aged 18-30 years in good health. Some clones in this sample may be carry-over from other donors' samples. CDR3s include the opening cysteine and the closing phenylalanine or tryptophan. The D gene is left open where the match is weak. Size values are once, few and many counts, or a class for expanded clones, and some rows have none.

v_call	d_call	j_call	clone_size	cdr3_nt	cdr3_aa
TRBV28	NA	TRBJ2-3	NA	TGTGCCAGCAGTTTGGCTGGCTTGGGCACAGATACGCAGTATTTT	CASSLAGLGTDTQYF
TRBV7-9	NA	TRBJ2-3	NA	TGTGCCAGCAGCTTAATGGATACGCAGTATTTT	CASSLMDTQYF
TRBV28	NA	TRBJ2-7	NA	TGTGCCAGCAGTCCGGACAGATTATACGAGCAGTACTTC	CASSPDRLYEQYF
TRBV11-2	TRBD2	TRBJ2-7	NA	TGTGCCAGCAGTGAACCTAGGACTAGCGGTCTCCTTAAGCAGTACTTC	CASSEPRTSGLLKQYF
TRBV5-1	NA	TRBJ2-1	NA	TGCGCCAGCAGCCCGGACGGTACCTACAATGAGCAGTTCTTC	CASSPDGTYNEQFF
TRBV2	NA	TRBJ2-6	NA	TGTGCCAGCAGTGCCTACTCTGCCAACGTCCTGACTTTC	CASSAYSANVLTF
TRBV11-2	NA	TRBJ2-7	NA	TGTGCCAGCAGCTCATACCGGGATTCCTCCTACGAGCAGTACTTC	CASSSYRDSSYEQYF
TRBV15	NA	TRBJ2-7	NA	TGTGCCACCAGCAGAGATCAGCCAGCGTTCTACGAGCAGTACTTC	CATSRDQPAFYEQYF
TRBV7-3	TRBD2	TRBJ2-1	NA	TGTGCCAGCAGCTTATTAGGTCTAGCGGCCACCAATGAGCAGTTCTTC	CASSLLGLAATNEQFF
TRBV5-1	NA	TRBJ2-7	NA	TGCGCCAGCAGCTGGACGGCTCCCTACGAGCAGTACTTC	CASSWTAPYEQYF
TRBV2	NA	TRBJ1-2	NA	TGTGCCAGCAGTGAGGGGGCCGTTTATGGCTACACCTTC	CASSEGAVYGYTF
TRBV11-2	TRBD2	TRBJ2-3	NA	TGTGCCAGCAGCTTTTTCCCTAGCGGGACCACAGATACGCAGTATTTT	CASSFFPSGTTDTQYF
TRBV5-4	TRBD1	TRBJ2-7	NA	TGTGCCAGCAGCCATAGGACAGGGCCTGCCTACGAGCAGTACTTC	CASSHRTGPAYEQYF
TRBV5-1	TRBD1	TRBJ2-7	NA	TGCGCCAGCAGCCGTACCGTGTCAGGGGGTATGTTTAGCTCCTACGAGCAGTACTTC	CASSRTVSGGMFSSYEQYF
TRBV2	TRBD1	TRBJ1-5	few	TGTGCCAGCAGGACCGGGACAGGGTACAATCAGCCCCAGCATTTT	CASRTGTGYNQPQHF
TRBV5-1	TRBD1	TRBJ2-2	NA	TGCGCCAGCAGCGCAGACAGGGGGCCCACCGGGGAGCTGTTTTTT	CASSADRGPTGELFF
TRBV5-1	NA	TRBJ2-5	NA	TGCGCCAGCAGCCCCCAGACTCCACAAGAGACCCAGTACTTC	CASSPQTPQETQYF
TRBV10-2	TRBD2	TRBJ2-1	once	TGCGCCAGCAGTCCTACTAGCGGGAGGCGCAATGAGCAGTTCTTC	CASSPTSGRRNEQFF
TRBV7-2	TRBD1	TRBJ1-1	once	TGTGCCAGCAGCTGGGGACAGGGCAACACTGAAGCTTTCTTT	CASSWGQGNTEAFF
TRBV7-2	NA	TRBJ2-7	NA	TGTGCCAGCAGCTCCATGGCCCGGTACCTTTACGAGCAGTACTTC	CASSSMARYLYEQYF
TRBV7-8	NA	TRBJ1-4	NA	TGTGCCAGCAGCTCGCGACAGAGGTACAATGAAAAACTGTTTTTT	CASSSRQRYNEKLFF
TRBV4-1	TRBD1	TRBJ1-5	NA	TGCGCCAGCAGCCAGGGGGCAGGGGGCTCGGGTCAGCCCCAGCATTTT	CASSQGAGGSGQPQHF
TRBV28	TRBD1	TRBJ1-1	NA	TGTGCCAGCAGCTCTCCCGGGACAGGGGGCGCGGGGAAAGCTTTCTTT	CASSSPGTGGAGKAFF
TRBV28	NA	TRBJ1-1	NA	TGTGCCAGCAGATCTGGGGGGGCCGGCACTGAAGCTTTCTTT	CASRSGGAGTEAFF
TRBV7-9	TRBD1	TRBJ2-7	once	TGTGCCAGCAGCTTGACAGGGGCTCGCGAGCAGTACTTC	CASSLTGAREQYF
TRBV14	TRBD2	TRBJ2-5	NA	TGTGCCAGCAGCCAAGAGACTAGCGACCCGCGGCCTTGGAAAGAGACCCAGTACTTC	CASSQETSDPRPWKETQYF
TRBV11-3	TRBD1	TRBJ1-1	few	TGTGCCAGCAGCCTCCGACAGGGTGAAGCTTTCTTT	CASSLRQGEAFF